One sample yielded the 23 T cell receptor beta chains listed below, sequenced in a study of cytomegalovirus exposure and HLA in healthy donors. In the PCR, 60 Vbeta and 13 Jbeta primers were used. The table came from immunoSEQ multiplex PCR; TCRdb's copy has only in-frame clones and leaves some out. The sample carries 120,000 to 150,000 clones, roughly three quarters recorded once. What was sequenced was PBMCs. These receptors all stem from a man in his 60s in good health and CMV-seronegative.

The chain employs TRBV29-1 and TRBJ1-1; no clear D. This CDR3 region has 11 residues. Germline V gives CDR1 SQVTM, CDR2 ANQGSEA. DNA of the CDR3: TGCAGTGCAATAGGAGCGACTGAAGCTTTCTTT. Amino acids: CSAIGATEAFF.

The V gene is TRBV18, the J gene TRBJ1-6; 8 nucleotides align to TRBD1. Trimming at V came to 6 bases and at J to 7 bases, leaving 8 bases not matched to a gene. The CDR3 has 15 amino acids. Germline V gives CDR1 KGHSH, CDR2 LQKENI. CDR3 in DNA: TGTGCCAGCTCGCCCACGGGGGACAGGAATTCACCCCTCCACTTT. Its translation is CASSPTGDRNSPLHF. Together with reference TRBV18 and TRBJ1-6, the CDR3 gives the full variable domain: NAGVMQNPRHLVRRRGQEARLRCSPMKGHSHVYWYRQLPEEGLKFMVYLQKENIIDESGMPKERFSAEFPKEGPSILRIQQVVRGDSAAYFCASSPTGDRNSPLHFGNGTRLTVT.

The chain has TRBV6-1 and TRBJ2-1, with D uncertain. This CDR3 is built from 13 residues. From germline, CDR1 is MNHNS and CDR2 SASEGT. Trimming shortened V by 2 bases and J by 4 bases, and 6 bases separated the two germline ends. CDR3 sequence (DNA): TGTGCCAGCAGTGAAACCAGTTACAATGAGCAGTTCTTC. Protein: CASSETSYNEQFF.

The chain recombines TRBV2 with TRBJ2-3, with D possibly TRBD2 on 5 matching bases. This CDR3 spans 15 amino acids. Germline values: CDR1 SNHLY, CDR2 FYNNEI. The germline V and J ends were trimmed by 8 bases and 5 bases, with 20 bases remaining between them. For the CDR3, the DNA is TGTGCCAGCTCCTCGCCAAGCGGAGGTCTAGATACGCAGTATTTT. The encoded protein is CASSSPSGGLDTQYF.

This clone was seen just once. This rearrangement joins TRBV29-1 to TRBJ2-4; 14 bases line up with TRBD2. Germline V lookup: CDR1 SQVTM, CDR2 ANQGSEA. This CDR3 is 16 amino acids long. J was trimmed by 8 bases and V by 4 bases; bases with no gene match: 10. CDR3 in amino acids: CSVGLGTSGSRDIQYF. CDR3 nucleotides: TGCAGCGTTGGCCTCGGGACTAGCGGGAGTAGGGACATTCAGTACTTC. Variable domain in full (rest from reference TRBV29-1 and TRBJ2-4): SAVISQKPSRDICQRGTSLTIQCQVDSQVTMMFWYRQQPGQSLTLIATANQGSEATYESGFVIDKFPISRPNLTFSTLTVSNMSPEDSSIYLCSVGLGTSGSRDIQYFGAGTRLSVL.

This clone turned up a few times. The chain combines TRBV4-3 with TRBJ2-7; 7 nucleotides match TRBD1. This CDR3 is built from 15 residues. Germline V gene sequence: CDR1 LGHNA, CDR2 YSLEER. V trimming: 1 base; J trimming: 2 bases; junction bases outside the gene matches: 5. This CDR3 is CASSQGGQGAYEQYF. The DNA for the CDR3 is TGCGCCAGCAGCCAAGGTGGGCAGGGGGCCTACGAGCAGTACTTC.

The sample holds one count of this clone. The chain couples TRBV5-1 to TRBJ2-7, with TRBD1 matching 7 bases. The CDR3 is 15 residues long. J was trimmed by 7 bases and V by 3 bases; bases with no gene match: 13. CDR1 SGHRS and CDR2 YFSETQ come from the germline V gene. CDR3 coding DNA: TGCGCCAGCAGCTCACAGGGGAACTCGGGTGGGGAGCAGTACTTC. Encoded protein: CASSSQGNSGGEQYF.

The gene calls are TRBV6-5 and TRBJ2-5; 7 nucleotides line up with TRBD2. From germline, CDR1 is MNHEY and CDR2 SVGAGI. The CDR3 sequence is 13 residues long. V lost 1 base, J lost 5 bases, and 1 base stayed unmatched. CDR3: CASSYLGGETQYF. The DNA of the CDR3 is TGTGCCAGCAGTTACTTGGGGGGGGAGACCCAGTACTTC.

The V gene is TRBV9, the J gene TRBJ2-1, with TRBD2 identical over 9 bases. V was pared by 4 bases and J by 0 bases, with 5 bases of the junction left unmatched. Germline V gene data show CDR1 as SGDLS and CDR2 as YYNGEE. The length of the CDR3 is 16 residues. The CDR3 sequence: CASSSLAGSSYNEQFF. CDR3 sequence (DNA): TGTGCCAGCAGCTCTCTAGCGGGATCCTCCTACAATGAGCAGTTCTTC. The complete variable domain, with remaining parts taken from reference TRBV9 and TRBJ2-1, reads DSGVTQTPKHLITATGQRVTLRCSPRSGDLSVYWYQQSLDQGLQFLIQYYNGEERAKGNILERFSAQQFPDLHSELNLSSLELGDSALYFCASSSLAGSSYNEQFFGPGTRLTVL.

The rearrangement joins TRBV20-1 to TRBJ2-7, with D unclear. CDR1 is DFQATT, CDR2 SNEGSKA, per germline (reference sequence). V dropped 3 bases and J dropped 0 bases, with 3 bases sitting between them. CDR3 size: 11 residues. As DNA, the CDR3 is TGCAGTGCTAGCGGCTCCTACGAGCAGTACTTC. This gives the protein CSASGSYEQYF.

A single count supports this clone. The V call is TRBV19, the J call TRBJ2-2, with TRBD2 identical over 10 bases. V lost 3 bases to trimming and J lost 6 bases; unmatched junction nucleotides: 7. The germline V gene encodes CDR1 LNHDA and CDR2 SQIVND (reference sequence). The CDR3 covers 16 residues. Here the CDR3 reads CASSIPSGSKAGELFF. The CDR3 bases are TGTGCCAGTAGTATTCCTAGCGGGAGTAAGGCCGGGGAGCTGTTTTTT.

Points on this clone: Its ends do not fully match the called genes, so a read error is possible. The rearrangement links TRBV20-1 to TRBJ1-2; 8 bases fit TRBD1. CDR1 is DFQATT, CDR2 SNEGSKA, per germline (reference sequence). This CDR3 has 11 amino acids. The CDR3 DNA follows: TGCAGTGCCTACACGGGACAGGCGGGAGCCTTC. Translating gives CSAYTGQAGAF.

The chain uses TRBV9 and TRBJ2-7; 9 nucleotides align to TRBD2. After removal of 0 bases from V and 2 bases from J, the junction contained 3 bases not matched to a gene. Germline-derived CDR1 and CDR2 are SGDLS and YYNGEE. The CDR3 is made up of 15 amino acids. The CDR3 bases are TGTGCCAGCAGCGTAGGTAGCGGGAGCACCTACGAGCAGTACTTC. Its translation: CASSVGSGSTYEQYF.

The count of this clone is one. The rearrangement joins TRBV6-9 to TRBJ2-7; TRBD1 agrees at 7 bases. V was pared by 9 bases and J by 3 bases, with 2 bases of the junction left unmatched. This CDR3 spans 11 amino acids. Germline V CDR1 and CDR2: MNHGY, SVAAGI. The CDR3 sequence is CARGQSYEQYF. Here the CDR3 DNA reads TGTGCCAGGGGACAGAGCTACGAGCAGTACTTC.

The gene calls are TRBV7-9 and TRBJ2-7, with TRBD2 identical over 15 bases. This CDR3 spans 16 amino acids. Germline-derived CDR1 and CDR2 are SEHNR and FQNEAQ (reference sequence). Germline trimming cut 3 bases from V and 8 bases from J; bases unmatched to any gene: 8. The CDR3 spells CASSLFGTSGRIQQYF. DNA of the CDR3: TGTGCCAGCAGCTTGTTCGGGACTAGCGGGAGGATACAGCAGTACTTC.

V and J are TRBV28 and TRBJ1-5; D ambiguous. This CDR3 is 13 amino acids long. CDR1 is MDHEN and CDR2 is SYDVKM in the germline V gene. Deletions cut 5 bases from V and 4 bases from J, with 9 bases between. The CDR3 DNA reads TGTGCCAGCAGTAGCGGTTGGAATCAGCCCCAGCATTTT. This codes for CASSSGWNQPQHF. Based on the CDR3 plus reference TRBV28 and TRBJ1-5, the full variable domain is DVKVTQSSRYLVKRTGEKVFLECVQDMDHENMFWYRQDPGLGLRLIYFSYDVKMKEKGDIPEGYSVSREKKERFSLILESASTNQTSMYLCASSSGWNQPQHFGDGTRLSIL.

The chain employs TRBV18 and TRBJ2-7; 8 nucleotides align to TRBD2. CDR1 and CDR2 (germline): KGHSH, LQKENI. This CDR3 is built from 17 residues. J lost 2 bases, V lost 3 bases, and 12 bases had no gene match. CDR3 loop: CASSPVLAGPLTYEQYF. CDR3 coding DNA: TGTGCCAGCTCACCGGTTCTAGCGGGTCCTCTTACCTACGAGCAGTACTTC.

The V gene is TRBV6-6, the J gene TRBJ1-5; TRBD1 is a possible D gene (6 bases). CDR3 length equals 14 residues. Germline V lookup: CDR1 MNHNY, CDR2 SVGAGI (reference sequence). Trimming pared 10 bases from V and 6 bases from J, leaving 19 bases between. CDR3 loop: CATTQQGRSQPQHF. CDR3 DNA sequence: TGTGCCACCACCCAACAGGGTCGGAGTCAGCCCCAGCATTTT.

The V call is TRBV7-2, the J call TRBJ1-5; D is unresolved. The CDR3 consists of 13 residues. V was cut by 4 bases and J by 5 bases, with 9 bases left in between. Germline CDR1 SGHTA, CDR2 FQGNSA. The CDR3 here is CASSSQEDQPQHF. The CDR3 nucleotides are TGTGCCAGCAGCTCTCAGGAGGATCAGCCCCAGCATTTT.

A few counts support this clone. The chain combines TRBV10-3 with TRBJ2-3; the D gene is possibly TRBD1 (6 bases). Trimming pared 3 bases from V and 4 bases from J, leaving 8 bases between. The CDR3 is 13 amino acids. CDR1 and CDR2 from the germline V gene are ENHRY and SYGVKD. CDR3: CAISDPGADTQYF. Here the CDR3 DNA reads TGTGCCATCAGTGACCCAGGGGCAGATACGCAGTATTTT.

The V gene is TRBV5-1, the J gene TRBJ2-2; 10 bases match TRBD2. The trim removed 6 bases at V and 1 base at J, leaving 6 bases unmatched. Germline V gene lookup returns CDR1 SGHRS and CDR2 YFSETQ. The CDR3 covers 16 residues. The CDR3 protein is CASNHRTSGNTGELFF. CDR3 bases: TGCGCCAGCAACCACAGGACTAGCGGGAACACCGGGGAGCTGTTTTTT. Full variable domain (remainder filled in from reference TRBV5-1 and TRBJ2-2): KAGVTQTPRYLIKTRGQQVTLSCSPISGHRSVSWYQQTPGQGLQFLFEYFSETQRNKGNFPGRFSGRQFSNSRSEMNVSTLELGDSALYLCASNHRTSGNTGELFFGEGSRLTVL.

The rearrangement links TRBV27 to TRBJ2-3; no definite D call. Germline CDR1 and CDR2: MNHEY and SMNVEV (reference sequence). With 6 bases removed from V and 1 base from J, the gap between germline ends came to 11 bases. This CDR3 is 14 amino acids long. The CDR3 DNA reads as TGTGCCAGCAGCCTCTTCTTTGGCACAGATACGCAGTATTTT. It yields the protein CASSLFFGTDTQYF.

The rearrangement links TRBV2 to TRBJ1-5; D gene unclear. V was cut by 7 bases and J by 2 bases, with 12 bases left in between. The germline V gene encodes CDR1 SNHLY and CDR2 FYNNEI. The CDR3 runs 14 residues. The CDR3 sequence is CASNILPGNQPQHF. Written as DNA, the CDR3 is TGTGCCAGCAATATACTCCCCGGCAATCAGCCCCAGCATTTT.